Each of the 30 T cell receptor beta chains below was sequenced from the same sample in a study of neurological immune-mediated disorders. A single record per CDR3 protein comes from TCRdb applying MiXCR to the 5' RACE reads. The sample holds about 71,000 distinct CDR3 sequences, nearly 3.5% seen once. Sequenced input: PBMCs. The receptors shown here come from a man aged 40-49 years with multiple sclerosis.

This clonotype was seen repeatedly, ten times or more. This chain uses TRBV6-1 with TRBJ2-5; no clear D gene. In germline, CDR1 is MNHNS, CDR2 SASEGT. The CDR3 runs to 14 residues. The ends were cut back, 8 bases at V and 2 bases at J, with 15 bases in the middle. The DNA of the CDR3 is TGTGCCAGCCGCGCAAATCCGCCTCAAGAGACCCAGTACTTC. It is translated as CASRANPPQETQYF.

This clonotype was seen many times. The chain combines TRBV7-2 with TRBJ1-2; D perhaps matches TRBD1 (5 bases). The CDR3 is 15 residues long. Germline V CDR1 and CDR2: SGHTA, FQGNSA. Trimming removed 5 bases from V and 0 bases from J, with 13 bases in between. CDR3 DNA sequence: TGTGCCAGCAGCCCCACTGGGGGTTCTAACTATGGCTACACCTTC. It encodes CASSPTGGSNYGYTF.

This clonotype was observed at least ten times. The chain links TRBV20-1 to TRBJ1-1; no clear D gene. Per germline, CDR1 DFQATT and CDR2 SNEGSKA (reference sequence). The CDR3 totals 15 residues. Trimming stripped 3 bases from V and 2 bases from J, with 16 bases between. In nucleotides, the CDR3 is TGCAGTGCTAGGCGGCAGGCTTTCCTTAACACTGAAGCTTTCTTT. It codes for CSARRQAFLNTEAFF.

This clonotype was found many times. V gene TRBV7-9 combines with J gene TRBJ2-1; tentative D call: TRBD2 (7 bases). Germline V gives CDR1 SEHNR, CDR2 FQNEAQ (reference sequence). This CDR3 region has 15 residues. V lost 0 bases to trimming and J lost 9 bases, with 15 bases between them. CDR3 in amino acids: CASSLAIGGLIEQFF. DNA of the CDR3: TGTGCCAGCAGCTTAGCCATCGGGGGGCTTATTGAGCAGTTCTTC.

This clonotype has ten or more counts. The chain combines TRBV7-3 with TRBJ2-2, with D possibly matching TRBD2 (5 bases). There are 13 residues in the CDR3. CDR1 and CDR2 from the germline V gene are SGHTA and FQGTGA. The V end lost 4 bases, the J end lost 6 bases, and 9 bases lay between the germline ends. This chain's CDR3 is CASSSKEAGELFF. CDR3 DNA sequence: TGTGCCAGCAGCTCGAAGGAGGCCGGGGAGCTGTTTTTT.

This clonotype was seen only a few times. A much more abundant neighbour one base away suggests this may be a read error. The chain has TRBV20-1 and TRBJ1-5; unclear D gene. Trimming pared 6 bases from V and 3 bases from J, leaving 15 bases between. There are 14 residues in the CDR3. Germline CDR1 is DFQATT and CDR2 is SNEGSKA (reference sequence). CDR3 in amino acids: CSALKGTSNQPQHF. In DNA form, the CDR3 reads TGCAGTGCCCTGAAGGGTACTTCCAATCAGCCCCAGCATTTT.

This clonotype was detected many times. CDR3 protein: CASSESGRETQYF. The DNA of the CDR3 is TGTGCCAGCAGTGAGTCAGGGCGAGAGACCCAGTACTTC. V usage is TRBV2 and J usage is TRBJ2-5; TRBD1 is a possible D gene (5 bases). The CDR3 consists of 13 residues. Trimming stripped 3 bases from V and 4 bases from J, with 9 bases between. The germline V gene has CDR1 SNHLY and CDR2 FYNNEI. Complete variable domain (other parts from reference TRBV2 and TRBJ2-5): EPEVTQTPSHQVTQMGQEVILRCVPISNHLYFYWYRQILGQKVEFLVSFYNNEISEKSEIFDDQFSVERPDGSNFTLKIRSTKLEDSAMYFCASSESGRETQYFGPGTRLLVL.

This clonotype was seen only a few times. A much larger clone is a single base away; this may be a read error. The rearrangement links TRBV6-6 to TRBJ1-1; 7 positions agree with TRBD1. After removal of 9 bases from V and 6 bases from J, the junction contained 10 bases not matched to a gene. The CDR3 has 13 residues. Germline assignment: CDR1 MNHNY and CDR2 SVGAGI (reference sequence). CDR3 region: CASYGTDGAEAFF. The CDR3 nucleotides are TGTGCCAGTTACGGGACAGATGGCGCTGAAGCTTTCTTT.

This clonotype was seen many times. In DNA form, the CDR3 reads TGTGCCAGCAGCAAACAGGGGTCCTACAATGAGCAGTTCTTC. This translates into CASSKQGSYNEQFF. This chain links TRBV11-3 with TRBJ2-1, with 7 nucleotides matching TRBD1. V lost 5 bases, J lost 1 base, and 2 bases stayed unmatched. The CDR3 totals 14 residues. The germline V gene has CDR1 SGHNT and CDR2 YENEEA.

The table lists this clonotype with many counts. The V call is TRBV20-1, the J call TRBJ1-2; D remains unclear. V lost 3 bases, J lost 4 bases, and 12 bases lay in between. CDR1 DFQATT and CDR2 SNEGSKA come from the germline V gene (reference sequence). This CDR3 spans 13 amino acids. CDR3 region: CSASEGIRYGYTF. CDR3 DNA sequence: TGCAGTGCTAGCGAGGGAATTCGCTATGGCTACACCTTC.

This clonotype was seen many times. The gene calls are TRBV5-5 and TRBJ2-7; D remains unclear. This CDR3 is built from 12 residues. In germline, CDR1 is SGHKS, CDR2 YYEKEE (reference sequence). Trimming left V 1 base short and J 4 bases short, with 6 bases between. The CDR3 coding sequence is TGTGCCAGCAGCTTGTGGGGTTACGAGCAGTACTTC. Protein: CASSLWGYEQYF.

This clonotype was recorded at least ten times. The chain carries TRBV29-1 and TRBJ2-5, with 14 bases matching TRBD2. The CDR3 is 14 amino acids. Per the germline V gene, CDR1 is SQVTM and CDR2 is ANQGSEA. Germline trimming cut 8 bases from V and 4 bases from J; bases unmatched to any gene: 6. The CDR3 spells CSLSGLAGAETQYF. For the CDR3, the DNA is TGCAGCCTATCGGGACTAGCGGGAGCAGAGACCCAGTACTTC. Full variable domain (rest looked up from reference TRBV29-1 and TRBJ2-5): SAVISQKPSRDICQRGTSLTIQCQVDSQVTMMFWYRQQPGQSLTLIATANQGSEATYESGFVIDKFPISRPNLTFSTLTVSNMSPEDSSIYLCSLSGLAGAETQYFGPGTRLLVL.

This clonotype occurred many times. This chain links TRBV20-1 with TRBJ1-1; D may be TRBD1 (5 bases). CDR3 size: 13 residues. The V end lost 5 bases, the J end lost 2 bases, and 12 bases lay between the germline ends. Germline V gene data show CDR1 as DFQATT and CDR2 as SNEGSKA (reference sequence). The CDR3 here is CSAQDTYNTEAFF. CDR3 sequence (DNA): TGCAGTGCTCAGGACACATACAACACTGAAGCTTTCTTT.

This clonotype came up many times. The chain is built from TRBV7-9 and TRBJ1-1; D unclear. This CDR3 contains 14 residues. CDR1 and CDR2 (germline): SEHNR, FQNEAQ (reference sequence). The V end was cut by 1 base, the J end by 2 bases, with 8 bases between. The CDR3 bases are TGTGCCAGCAGCTTAGAAGGGTTTAACACTGAAGCTTTCTTT. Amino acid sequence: CASSLEGFNTEAFF.

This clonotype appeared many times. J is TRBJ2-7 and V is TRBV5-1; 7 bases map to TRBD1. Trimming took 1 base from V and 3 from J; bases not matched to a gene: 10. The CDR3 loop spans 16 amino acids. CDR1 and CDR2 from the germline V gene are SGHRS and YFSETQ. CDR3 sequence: CASSLTSGTDIYEQYF. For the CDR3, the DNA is TGCGCCAGCAGCTTGACCTCCGGGACAGATATCTACGAGCAGTACTTC.

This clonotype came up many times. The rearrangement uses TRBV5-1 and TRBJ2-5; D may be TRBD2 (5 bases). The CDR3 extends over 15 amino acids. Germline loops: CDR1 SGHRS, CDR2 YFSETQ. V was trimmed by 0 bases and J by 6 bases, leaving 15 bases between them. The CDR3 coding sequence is TGCGCCAGCAGCTTGGCCGGGAAGGAGAAAAAGACCCAGTACTTC. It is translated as CASSLAGKEKKTQYF.

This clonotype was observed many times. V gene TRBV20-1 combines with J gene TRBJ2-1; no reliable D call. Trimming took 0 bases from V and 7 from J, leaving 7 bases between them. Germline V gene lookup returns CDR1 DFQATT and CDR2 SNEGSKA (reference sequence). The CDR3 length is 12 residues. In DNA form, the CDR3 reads TGCAGTGCTAGAGATCAGAGGAATGAGCAGTTCTTC. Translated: CSARDQRNEQFF.

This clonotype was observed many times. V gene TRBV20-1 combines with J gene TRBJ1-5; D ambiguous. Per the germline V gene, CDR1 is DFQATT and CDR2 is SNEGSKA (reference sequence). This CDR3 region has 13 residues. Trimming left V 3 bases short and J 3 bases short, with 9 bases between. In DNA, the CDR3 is TGCAGTGCTAGTCTGACCGACAATCAGCCCCAGCATTTT. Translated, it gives CSASLTDNQPQHF.

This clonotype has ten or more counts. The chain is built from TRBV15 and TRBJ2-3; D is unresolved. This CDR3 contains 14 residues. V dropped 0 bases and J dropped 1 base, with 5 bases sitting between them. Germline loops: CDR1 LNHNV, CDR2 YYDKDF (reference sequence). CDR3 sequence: CATSRDYRTDTQYF. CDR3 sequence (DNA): TGTGCCACCAGCAGAGACTACCGCACAGATACGCAGTATTTT.

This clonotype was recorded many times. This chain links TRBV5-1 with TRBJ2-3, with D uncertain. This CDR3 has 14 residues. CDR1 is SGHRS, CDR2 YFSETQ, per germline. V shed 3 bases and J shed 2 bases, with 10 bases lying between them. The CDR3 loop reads CASSSEWTTDTQYF. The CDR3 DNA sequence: TGCGCCAGCAGCTCAGAATGGACCACAGATACGCAGTATTTT.

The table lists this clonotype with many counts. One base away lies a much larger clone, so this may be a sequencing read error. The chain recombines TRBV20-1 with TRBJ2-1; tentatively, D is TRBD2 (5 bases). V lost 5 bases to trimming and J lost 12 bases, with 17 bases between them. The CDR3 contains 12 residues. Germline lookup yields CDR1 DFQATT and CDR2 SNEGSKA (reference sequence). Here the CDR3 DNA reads TGCAGTGCTCGAAAGTCGAAGGCGGGGCAGTTCTTC. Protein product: CSARKSKAGQFF.

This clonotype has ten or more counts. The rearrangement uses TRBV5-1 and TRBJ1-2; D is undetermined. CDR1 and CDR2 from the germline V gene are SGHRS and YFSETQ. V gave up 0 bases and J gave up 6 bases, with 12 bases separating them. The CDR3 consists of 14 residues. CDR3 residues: CASSLGRNGDGYTF. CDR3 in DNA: TGCGCCAGCAGCTTGGGCAGAAACGGGGATGGCTACACCTTC.

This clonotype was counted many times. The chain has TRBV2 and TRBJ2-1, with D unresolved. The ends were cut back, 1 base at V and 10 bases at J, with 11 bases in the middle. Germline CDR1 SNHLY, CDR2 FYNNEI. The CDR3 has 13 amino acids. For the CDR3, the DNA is TGTGCCAGCAGTGAAGGGTGGGCAGAGGAGCAGTTCTTC. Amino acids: CASSEGWAEEQFF.

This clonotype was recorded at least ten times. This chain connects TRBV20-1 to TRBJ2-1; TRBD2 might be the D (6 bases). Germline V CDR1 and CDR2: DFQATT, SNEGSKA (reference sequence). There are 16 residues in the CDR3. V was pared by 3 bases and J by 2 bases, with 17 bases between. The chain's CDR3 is CSASRRRLGPYNEQFF. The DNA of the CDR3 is TGCAGTGCTAGTCGGCGGAGACTAGGCCCCTACAATGAGCAGTTCTTC.

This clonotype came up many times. The CDR3 loop reads CSARELTGESYNEQFF. CDR3 DNA sequence: TGCAGTGCTAGGGAATTAACGGGGGAATCCTACAATGAGCAGTTCTTC. J is TRBJ2-1 and V is TRBV20-1; perhaps TRBD2 as D (6 bases). V shed 3 bases and J shed 1 base, with 16 bases lying between them. CDR3 size: 16 residues. Germline loops: CDR1 DFQATT, CDR2 SNEGSKA (reference sequence).

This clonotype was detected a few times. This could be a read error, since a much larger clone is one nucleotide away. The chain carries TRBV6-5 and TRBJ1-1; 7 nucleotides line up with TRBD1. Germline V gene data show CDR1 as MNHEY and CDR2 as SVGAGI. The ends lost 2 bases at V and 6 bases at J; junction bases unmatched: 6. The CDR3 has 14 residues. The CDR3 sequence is CASSYDRARPEAFF. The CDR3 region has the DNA TGTGCCAGCAGTTACGACAGGGCCCGCCCTGAAGCTTTCTTT.

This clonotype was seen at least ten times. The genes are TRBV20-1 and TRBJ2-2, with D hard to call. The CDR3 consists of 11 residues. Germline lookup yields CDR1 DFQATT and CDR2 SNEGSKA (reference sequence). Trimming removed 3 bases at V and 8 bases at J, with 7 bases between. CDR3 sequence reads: CSASARGELFF. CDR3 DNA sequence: TGCAGTGCTAGTGCCCGAGGGGAGCTGTTTTTT.

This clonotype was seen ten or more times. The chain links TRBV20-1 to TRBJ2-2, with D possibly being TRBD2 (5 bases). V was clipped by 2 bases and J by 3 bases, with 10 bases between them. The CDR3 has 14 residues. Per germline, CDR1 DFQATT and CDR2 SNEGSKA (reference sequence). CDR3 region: CSARPRTYTGELFF. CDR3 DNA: TGCAGTGCTAGACCCCGGACTTACACCGGGGAGCTGTTTTTT.

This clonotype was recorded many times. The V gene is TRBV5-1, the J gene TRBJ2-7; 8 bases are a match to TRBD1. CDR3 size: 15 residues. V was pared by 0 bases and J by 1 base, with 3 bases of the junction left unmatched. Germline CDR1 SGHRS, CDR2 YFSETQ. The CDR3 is CASSLGTGPSYEQYF. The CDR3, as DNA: TGCGCCAGCAGCTTGGGGACAGGGCCATCCTACGAGCAGTACTTC.

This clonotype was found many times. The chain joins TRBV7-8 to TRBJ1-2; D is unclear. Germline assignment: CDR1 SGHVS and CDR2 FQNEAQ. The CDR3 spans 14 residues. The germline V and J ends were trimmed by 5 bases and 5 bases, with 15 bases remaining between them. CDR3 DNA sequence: TGTGCCAGCAGCCCCCGGGCAGACCCTTATGGCTACACCTTC. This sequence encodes CASSPRADPYGYTF.